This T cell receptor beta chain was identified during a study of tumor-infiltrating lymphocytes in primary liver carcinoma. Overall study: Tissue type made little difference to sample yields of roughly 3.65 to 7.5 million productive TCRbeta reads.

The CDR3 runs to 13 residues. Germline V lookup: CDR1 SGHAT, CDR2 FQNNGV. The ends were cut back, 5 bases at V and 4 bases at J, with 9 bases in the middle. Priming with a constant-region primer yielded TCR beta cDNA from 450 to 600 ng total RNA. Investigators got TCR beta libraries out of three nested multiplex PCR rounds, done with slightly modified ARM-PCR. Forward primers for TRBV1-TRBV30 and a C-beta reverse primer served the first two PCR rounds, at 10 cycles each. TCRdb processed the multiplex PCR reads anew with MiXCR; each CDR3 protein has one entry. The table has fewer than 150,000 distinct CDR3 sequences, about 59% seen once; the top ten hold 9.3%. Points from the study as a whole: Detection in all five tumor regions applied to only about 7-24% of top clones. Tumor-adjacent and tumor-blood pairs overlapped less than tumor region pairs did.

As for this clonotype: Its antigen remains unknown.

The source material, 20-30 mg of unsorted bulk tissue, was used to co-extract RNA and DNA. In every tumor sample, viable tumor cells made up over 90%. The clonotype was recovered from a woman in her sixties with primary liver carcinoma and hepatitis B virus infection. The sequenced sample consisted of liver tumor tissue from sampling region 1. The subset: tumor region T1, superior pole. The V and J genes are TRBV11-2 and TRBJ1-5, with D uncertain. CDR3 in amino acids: CASSAMYNQPQHF. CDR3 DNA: TGTGCCAGCAGCGCCATGTATAATCAGCCCCAGCATTTT.